This TCR beta chain was profiled in a study of T-cell memory formation after mild COVID-19. TCRdb passed the 5' RACE reads through MiXCR, listing each CDR3 protein once. The table has hundreds of thousands of distinct CDR3 sequences, roughly 8.2% seen once; the top ten hold approximately 23%. Looked up from germline, CDR1 is LGHDT and CDR2 is YNNKEL (reference sequence). CDR3 length equals 14 residues. The trim removed 4 bases at V and 6 bases at J, leaving 4 bases unmatched. The sequenced sample consisted of PBMCs or a T cell subset sorted from them (not recorded which). The TCR comes from a man between 18 and 29 years old who had mild COVID-19 (a few samples of this study predate the infection). Cell type and time point are not known. The V gene is TRBV3-1, the J gene TRBJ2-1; 9 bases match TRBD2. CDR3 nucleotide sequence: TGTGCCAGCAGCCCTCGCGGGGGGGTCAATGAGCAGTTCTTC. Translation: CASSPRGGVNEQFF.